The 21 T cell receptor beta chains given below trace back to one sample, sequenced in a study of T cell responses to AZD1222 COVID-19 vaccine. Here immunoSEQ multiplex PCR was the method, and the copy in TCRdb shows in-frame clones only, minus some. The table has about 120,000 clones, roughly 89% seen once. Sequenced material: peripheral blood, taken on day 0 of AZD1222 vaccination. The receptor source for this set is an adult in good health.

The rearrangement links TRBV18 to TRBJ1-2; 8 nucleotides line up with TRBD1. CDR1 is KGHSH and CDR2 is LQKENI in the germline V gene. V shed 0 bases, J shed 8 bases, and the junction held 8 bases outside the gene matches. CDR3 length equals 15 residues. The CDR3 is CASSPPLDRARGYTF. Written as DNA, the CDR3 is TGTGCCAGCTCACCACCGTTGGACAGGGCACGGGGCTACACCTTC.

V and J are TRBV6-6 and TRBJ2-7; 8 bases agree with TRBD1. Trimming cost V 6 bases and J 6 bases; bases outside gene matches: 10. There are 14 residues in the CDR3. CDR1 and CDR2 (germline): MNHNY, SVGAGI (reference sequence). The CDR3 spells CASSEGTGYTEQYF. The CDR3 coding sequence is TGTGCCAGCAGCGAGGGGACAGGTTATACCGAGCAGTACTTC.

The chain has TRBV4-2 and TRBJ1-2, with D perhaps matching TRBD1 (5 bases). This CDR3 is built from 14 residues. The germline V gene encodes CDR1 LGHNA and CDR2 YNFKEQ. V was pared by 3 bases and J by 6 bases, with 14 bases between. This CDR3 reads CASSQDNGRNGYTF. CDR3 DNA: TGTGCCAGCAGCCAGGACAACGGGAGAAATGGCTACACCTTC.

The V gene is TRBV6-6, the J gene TRBJ1-6; D ambiguous. The CDR3 covers 12 residues. The V end lost 6 bases, the J end lost 5 bases, and 5 bases lay between the germline ends. Germline V gene lookup returns CDR1 MNHNY and CDR2 SVGAGI (reference sequence). Here the CDR3 reads CASRQNNSPLHF. CDR3 DNA: TGTGCCAGCAGACAGAATAATTCACCCCTCCACTTT.

This chain uses TRBV29-1 with TRBJ2-7, with 11 bases fitting TRBD1. The CDR3 extends over 13 amino acids. Unmatched junction bases numbered 8, after V lost 7 bases and J lost 6 bases. Germline V gene sequence: CDR1 SQVTM, CDR2 ANQGSEA. CDR3 protein: CSAGQGARGEQYF. CDR3 DNA sequence: TGCAGCGCTGGACAGGGGGCACGAGGCGAGCAGTACTTC.

The chain uses TRBV5-4 and TRBJ2-7; the match to TRBD2 covers 9 bases. Looked up from germline, CDR1 is SGHNT and CDR2 is YYREEE (reference sequence). V dropped 3 bases and J dropped 0; count of bases not matched to a gene: 4. The CDR3 runs 15 residues. The chain's CDR3 is CASSSKAGGSYEQYF. The CDR3 DNA follows: TGTGCCAGCAGCTCGAAAGCGGGGGGCTCCTACGAGCAGTACTTC.

The chain couples TRBV11-2 to TRBJ1-2, with D uncertain. The V gene lost 0 bases and the J gene lost 4 bases, with 6 bases spanning the gap. The germline V gene has CDR1 SGHAT and CDR2 FQNNGV. There are 13 residues in the CDR3. The CDR3 loop is CASSLDGGYGYTF. The CDR3 nucleotides are TGTGCCAGCAGCTTAGATGGCGGCTATGGCTACACCTTC.

The J gene is TRBJ2-2, the V gene TRBV11-2; D remains ambiguous. CDR1 is SGHAT and CDR2 is FQNNGV in the germline V gene. CDR3 length equals 14 residues. V gave up 7 bases and J gave up 2 bases, with 11 bases separating them. The CDR3 protein is CASTPQDNTGELFF. Written as DNA, the CDR3 is TGTGCCAGCACCCCCCAGGATAACACCGGGGAGCTGTTTTTT. The full variable domain, with the rest looked up from reference TRBV11-2 and TRBJ2-2, is EAGVAQSPRYKIIEKRQSVAFWCNPISGHATLYWYQQILGQGPKLLIQFQNNGVVDDSQLPKDRFSAERLKGVDSTLKIQPAKLEDSAVYLCASTPQDNTGELFFGEGSRLTVL.

Turning to this clone: The same CDR3 arises from other DNA sequences in this sample as well. J is TRBJ2-5 and V is TRBV3-1 (or the pseudogene TRBV3-2); D not resolved. Germline lookup yields CDR1 LGHDT and CDR2 YNNKEL (reference sequence). With 0 bases removed from V and 4 bases from J, the gap between germline ends came to 6 bases. CDR3 length: 13 amino acids. CDR3 sequence (DNA): TGTGCCAGCAGCCAAGACAGAGGAGAGACCCAGTACTTC. It translates to CASSQDRGETQYF.

The chain recombines TRBV5-1 with TRBJ2-7; 7 bases match TRBD1. Trimming removed 4 bases from V and 4 bases from J; junction bases left unmatched: 2. Germline V gene sequence: CDR1 SGHRS, CDR2 YFSETQ. The CDR3 length is 12 residues. The CDR3, as DNA: TGCGCCAGCAGCGGACAGGAATACGAGCAGTACTTC. This encodes CASSGQEYEQYF.

V and J are TRBV7-9 and TRBJ2-4; D may match TRBD1 or TRBD2 (5 bases each). CDR1 is SEHNR, CDR2 FQNEAQ, per germline (reference sequence). The CDR3 sequence is 16 residues long. V lost 6 bases and J lost 0, with 15 bases in between. Here the CDR3 DNA reads TGTGCCAGCAGTTCTATCGATGGGGGAGCCAAAAACATTCAGTACTTC. Encoded protein: CASSSIDGGAKNIQYF.

The chain employs TRBV5-6 and TRBJ2-1; D is uncertain. The V end was cut by 4 bases, the J end by 0 bases, with 11 bases between. CDR3 length: 15 amino acids. The V gene's germline CDR1 is SGHDT and CDR2 YYEEEE. The CDR3 is CASSRGVSSYNEQFF. The CDR3 DNA follows: TGTGCCAGCAGCCGTGGGGTGAGCTCCTACAATGAGCAGTTCTTC.

The rearrangement links TRBV30 to TRBJ2-5; maybe TRBD2 (5 bases). Germline loops: CDR1 GTSNPN, CDR2 SVGIG (reference sequence). Trimming stripped 5 bases from V and 5 bases from J, with 9 bases between. The CDR3 is made up of 11 amino acids. The CDR3 sequence is CAWGLGETQYF. The CDR3 DNA reads TGTGCCTGGGGACTGGGGGAGACCCAGTACTTC.

This rearrangement joins TRBV4-2 to TRBJ2-7; D call uncertain. The CDR3 is made up of 13 amino acids. CDR1 is LGHNA, CDR2 YNFKEQ, per germline. Trimming removed 0 bases at V and 3 bases at J, with 6 bases between. The CDR3 coding sequence is TGTGCCAGCAGCCAAGATCTCCACTACGAGCAGTACTTC. Translation: CASSQDLHYEQYF.

The V and J genes are TRBV11-2 and TRBJ2-1, with 11 bases matching TRBD2. CDR3 length: 14 residues. With V trimmed by 7 bases and J by 5 bases, 4 bases remained unmatched. Germline V gene data show CDR1 as SGHAT and CDR2 as FQNNGV. CDR3 DNA sequence: TGTGCCAGCAACCCGGGACTAGCGGACAATGAGCAGTTCTTC. It yields the protein CASNPGLADNEQFF.

The chain carries TRBV12-5 and TRBJ1-1; D may be TRBD1 (5 bases). The CDR3 runs to 14 residues. The germline V gene encodes CDR1 LGHNT and CDR2 FRNRAP. V gave up 3 bases and J gave up 1 base, with 9 bases separating them. The CDR3 nucleotides are TGTGCTAGTGGTTTAGGTAGGGGGAACACTGAAGCTTTCTTT. It yields the protein CASGLGRGNTEAFF.

The genes are TRBV7-2 and TRBJ2-2; TRBD1 matches 7 bases. After removal of 5 bases from V and 4 bases from J, the junction contained 13 bases not matched to a gene. Germline V CDR1 and CDR2: SGHTA, FQGNSA. The CDR3 contains 17 residues. The CDR3 DNA sequence: TGTGCCAGCAGCCTCGGAGCGGTCCAGGGGGTCACCGGGGAGCTGTTTTTT. It specifies CASSLGAVQGVTGELFF.

This clone was seen only once. The chain links TRBV10-3 to TRBJ1-4; D remains unclear. V was pared by 2 bases and J by 3 bases, with 7 bases between. Germline V gene sequence: CDR1 ENHRY, CDR2 SYGVKD. This CDR3 spans 14 amino acids. CDR3 in amino acids: CAISEGNSNEKLFF. The DNA for the CDR3 is TGTGCCATCAGTGAGGGGAACTCTAATGAAAAACTGTTTTTT.

This chain joins TRBV10-3 and TRBJ2-7; D perhaps matches TRBD2 (6 bases). V shed 2 bases and J shed 0 bases, with 17 bases lying between them. The germline V gene encodes CDR1 ENHRY and CDR2 SYGVKD. There are 17 residues in the CDR3. The CDR3 DNA sequence: TGTGCCATCAGTGAGCCGGGACTCTCCAAAGGCTCCTACGAGCAGTACTTC. This encodes CAISEPGLSKGSYEQYF.

The J gene is TRBJ2-7, the V gene TRBV6-5; D unresolved. V was pared by 0 bases and J by 5 bases, with 14 bases between. This CDR3 has 15 residues. From germline, CDR1 is MNHEY and CDR2 SVGAGI. CDR3 amino acids: CASSYSLTRANEQYF. As DNA, the CDR3 is TGTGCCAGCAGTTACTCGCTGACAAGGGCGAACGAGCAGTACTTC.

The J gene is TRBJ1-6, the V gene TRBV28, with 7 bases fitting TRBD1. The length of the CDR3 is 14 residues. The germline V gene encodes CDR1 MDHEN and CDR2 SYDVKM. J lost 5 bases, V lost 5 bases, and 3 bases had no gene match. The CDR3 reads CASSRQGDNSPLHF. CDR3 coding DNA: TGTGCCAGCAGTCGCCAGGGGGATAATTCACCCCTCCACTTT.